The 10 T cell receptor beta chains listed next were all sequenced from one sample in a study of blood T cell dynamics during melanoma immunotherapy. The data were produced by immunoSEQ multiplex PCR, yet TCRdb's version contains in-frame clones alone and is incomplete. The table has approximately 9,700 clones, around nine tenths seen once. Time point in this sample: pre-treatment baseline. The sample here was blood, taken from a patient treated with checkpoint blockade. Receptors originate from a human donor with melanoma.

This clone was counted a single time. The chain combines TRBV29-1 with TRBJ2-5; 8 bases agree with TRBD2. Germline V gene data show CDR1 as SQVTM and CDR2 as ANQGSEA. V shed 3 bases and J 0 bases; nucleotides not matched to a gene: 24. This CDR3 spans 21 amino acids. The CDR3 nucleotides are TGCAGCGTTGAGTTCAGCTCCAGGAGAAGCCTAGCGGGCAGCTACCAAGAGACCCAGTACTTC. Translating gives CSVEFSSRRSLAGSYQETQYF. Full variable domain (outside the CDR3, taken from reference TRBV29-1 and TRBJ2-5): SAVISQKPSRDICQRGTSLTIQCQVDSQVTMMFWYRQQPGQSLTLIATANQGSEATYESGFVIDKFPISRPNLTFSTLTVSNMSPEDSSIYLCSVEFSSRRSLAGSYQETQYFGPGTRLLVL.

This clone has only one observation. The genes are TRBV5-1 and TRBJ2-5; a weak D match, TRBD2 (6 bases). Germline assignment: CDR1 SGHRS and CDR2 YFSETQ. The CDR3 runs 14 residues. The germline V and J ends were trimmed by 5 bases and 5 bases, with 16 bases remaining between them. This CDR3 reads CASSPSGGGETQYF. DNA for the CDR3: TGCGCCAGCAGTCCCAGCGGTGGGGGGGAGACCCAGTACTTC.

The rearrangement joins TRBV19 to TRBJ1-5, with D tentatively TRBD1 (5 bases). The length of the CDR3 is 19 residues. Trimming stripped 6 bases from V and 1 base from J, with 25 bases between. Germline lookup yields CDR1 LNHDA and CDR2 SQIVND (reference sequence). CDR3 protein: CASSTIGWTPNPSNQPQHF. Here the CDR3 DNA reads TGTGCCAGTAGCACAATAGGTTGGACACCAAACCCCAGCAATCAGCCCCAGCATTTT.

The chain joins TRBV28 to TRBJ1-1; perhaps TRBD1 as D (6 bases). Germline V CDR1 and CDR2: MDHEN, SYDVKM. V lost 7 bases and J 5 bases, leaving 23 bases between the germline ends. The CDR3 length is 16 residues. CDR3 DNA: TGTGCCAGCACCCCCCCGGGGGGGCGGAGGGAGACTGAAGCTTTCTTT. Its translation is CASTPPGGRRETEAFF.

V usage is TRBV27 and J usage is TRBJ2-7; the match to TRBD1 covers 9 bases. The CDR3 is 15 amino acids. The J segment lost 6 bases and the V segment lost 6 bases, leaving 12 bases of the junction unmatched. CDR1 MNHEY and CDR2 SMNVEV come from the germline V gene (reference sequence). The CDR3 loop is CASRNSRQGVGEQYF. In DNA, the CDR3 is TGTGCCAGCAGAAACTCGAGACAGGGGGTAGGCGAGCAGTACTTC.

The chain couples TRBV5-5 to TRBJ2-6; no reliable D call. V dropped 0 bases and J dropped 0 bases, with 10 bases sitting between them. Germline V CDR1 and CDR2: SGHKS, YYEKEE (reference sequence). The CDR3 consists of 17 residues. The CDR3 DNA sequence: TGTGCCAGCAGCTTGGTGTATGGCAACTCTGGGGCCAACGTCCTGACTTTC. This codes for CASSLVYGNSGANVLTF.

The chain is built from TRBV29-1 and TRBJ2-1, with 11 bases identical to TRBD2. V lost 7 bases, J lost 8 bases, and 10 bases stayed unmatched. CDR3 length: 14 residues. Germline CDR1 and CDR2: SQVTM and ANQGSEA. The CDR3 DNA reads as TGCAGCGCCGACGGGCTAGCGGGAGGCTATGAGCAGTTCTTC. This gives the protein CSADGLAGGYEQFF.

This clone showed up just once. At one of its ends the junction is not consistent with the germline gene, which may arise from a read error. The CDR3: CASRPNSGELFF. As DNA, the CDR3 is TGTGCCAGCAGACCGAACTCCGGGGAGCTGTTTTTT. The genes are TRBV7-3 and TRBJ2-2; D is undetermined. The germline CDR1 and CDR2 sequences are SGHTA and FQGTGA. The length of the CDR3 is 12 residues.

The V gene is TRBV5-4, the J gene TRBJ2-1, with TRBD2 matching over 9 bases. Germline loops: CDR1 SGHNT, CDR2 YYREEE (reference sequence). The V gene end was trimmed by 2 bases and the J gene end by 8 bases; junction bases not matched to a gene: 5. The CDR3 has 14 amino acids. This chain's CDR3 is CASSFRLAVHEQFF. For the CDR3, the DNA is TGTGCCAGCAGCTTCCGACTAGCGGTCCATGAGCAGTTCTTC. Combining the CDR3 with reference TRBV5-4 and TRBJ2-1 gives the whole variable domain ETGVTQSPTHLIKTRGQQVTLRCSSQSGHNTVSWYQQALGQGPQFIFQYYREEENGRGNFPPRFSGLQFPNYSSELNVNALELDDSALYLCASSFRLAVHEQFFGPGTRLTVL.

This rearrangement joins TRBV9 to TRBJ2-5; 7 nucleotides match TRBD2. Germline V gene lookup returns CDR1 SGDLS and CDR2 YYNGEE. V lost 4 bases and J lost 5; bases outside the gene matches: 11. The CDR3 sequence is 15 residues long. The CDR3 nucleotides are TGTGCCAGCAGCCCAGGGACTAATTGGGTGGAGACCCAGTACTTC. It yields the protein CASSPGTNWVETQYF.